The 26 T cell receptor beta chains given below trace back to one sample, sequenced in a study of blood T cell repertoires in COVID-19. Produced via immunoSEQ multiplex PCR; TCRdb's table is partial and in-frame only. Among roughly 250,000 clones listed, around 89% were seen once. Sequences were obtained from peripheral blood. The receptors originated from a middle-aged woman with acute or convalescent COVID-19.

Only a few counts were recorded for this clone. V usage is TRBV28 and J usage is TRBJ1-1; D not resolved. The CDR3 extends over 13 amino acids. Trimming took 8 bases from V and 1 from J, leaving 11 bases between them. Germline V CDR1 and CDR2: MDHEN, SYDVKM. CDR3 loop: CASFGDTNTEAFF. The DNA for the CDR3 is TGTGCCAGCTTCGGGGATACGAACACTGAAGCTTTCTTT. Together with reference TRBV28 and TRBJ1-1, the CDR3 gives the full variable domain: DVKVTQSSRYLVKRTGEKVFLECVQDMDHENMFWYRQDPGLGLRLIYFSYDVKMKEKGDIPEGYSVSREKKERFSLILESASTNQTSMYLCASFGDTNTEAFFGQGTRLTVV.

V and J are TRBV5-1 and TRBJ1-1; 8 bases are a match to TRBD1. With V trimmed by 1 base and J by 4 bases, 3 bases remained unmatched. The CDR3 runs to 14 residues. The germline V gene has CDR1 SGHRS and CDR2 YFSETQ. CDR3 region: CASSLTGGITEAFF. In DNA, the CDR3 is TGCGCCAGCAGCTTGACAGGGGGGATCACTGAAGCTTTCTTT. The whole variable domain, remainder taken from reference TRBV5-1 and TRBJ1-1, is KAGVTQTPRYLIKTRGQQVTLSCSPISGHRSVSWYQQTPGQGLQFLFEYFSETQRNKGNFPGRFSGRQFSNSRSEMNVSTLELGDSALYLCASSLTGGITEAFFGQGTRLTVV.

The rearrangement joins TRBV5-6 to TRBJ2-5; 8 positions match TRBD2. Germline loops: CDR1 SGHDT, CDR2 YYEEEE. This CDR3 has 13 residues. J gave up 5 bases and V 4 bases, and 4 bases lay outside the gene matches. The CDR3 bases are TGTGCCAGCAGCCTTACGGGAGGGGAGACCCAGTACTTC. This codes for CASSLTGGETQYF.

V and J are TRBV27 and TRBJ1-2, with D possibly matching TRBD1 (6 bases). Germline loops: CDR1 MNHEY, CDR2 SMNVEV (reference sequence). Between the trimmed V and J ends, which lost 5 bases and 4 bases, there was a span of 17 bases. The CDR3 runs to 15 residues. CDR3 residues: CASSLGGAMGYGYTF. CDR3 sequence (DNA): TGTGCCAGCAGTCTTGGGGGGGCGATGGGCTATGGCTACACCTTC.

This chain connects TRBV25-1 to TRBJ1-1, with 8 bases lining up with TRBD1. V lost 3 bases to trimming and J lost 6 bases; unmatched junction nucleotides: 12. Germline V gene data show CDR1 as MGHDK and CDR2 as SYGVNS. The CDR3 extends over 16 amino acids. The CDR3 nucleotides read TGTGCCAGCAGTGACCAACCCGGGACAGGCTTACCTGAAGCTTTCTTT. This translates into CASSDQPGTGLPEAFF.

The V gene is TRBV11-2, the J gene TRBJ1-4; TRBD1 aligns across 7 bases. With V trimmed by 5 bases and J by 0 bases, 9 bases remained unmatched. The germline V gene encodes CDR1 SGHAT and CDR2 FQNNGV. The CDR3 is made up of 17 amino acids. The CDR3, as DNA: TGTGCCAGCAGCCGAGGGGCGGGACAGTCAACTAATGAAAAACTGTTTTTT. It is translated as CASSRGAGQSTNEKLFF. The whole variable domain, remainder taken from reference TRBV11-2 and TRBJ1-4, is EAGVAQSPRYKIIEKRQSVAFWCNPISGHATLYWYQQILGQGPKLLIQFQNNGVVDDSQLPKDRFSAERLKGVDSTLKIQPAKLEDSAVYLCASSRGAGQSTNEKLFFGSGTQLSVL.

Regarding this clone: The sample holds other DNA sequences that translate to the same CDR3. The chain is built from TRBV20-1 and TRBJ1-2; the D gene is possibly TRBD1 (6 bases). The CDR3 is made up of 11 amino acids. V lost 3 bases and J lost 8, with 10 bases in between. In germline, CDR1 is DFQATT, CDR2 SNEGSKA (reference sequence). Written as DNA, the CDR3 is TGCAGTGCTAGTGGGGGCTACGGCTACACCTTC. Residues: CSASGGYGYTF.

The chain carries TRBV5-1 and TRBJ2-6; a weak D match, TRBD2 (5 bases). Germline-derived CDR1 and CDR2 are SGHRS and YFSETQ. This CDR3 is built from 15 residues. V was trimmed by 7 bases and J by 0 bases, leaving 11 bases between them. The CDR3 reads CASGGDYSGANVLTF. The CDR3 bases are TGCGCCAGCGGAGGAGACTACTCTGGGGCCAACGTCCTGACTTTC.

The CDR3 sequence is CASSFLTGVGEKLFF. The CDR3 DNA reads TGTGCCAGCAGTTTCCTGACAGGGGTAGGTGAAAAACTGTTTTTT. The genes are TRBV28 and TRBJ1-4; 8 nucleotides line up with TRBD1. V shed 3 bases, J shed 7 bases, and the junction held 7 bases outside the gene matches. Germline CDR1 reads MDHEN; CDR2 reads SYDVKM. The CDR3 spans 15 residues.

V usage is TRBV30 and J usage is TRBJ1-6; D is possibly TRBD1 (5 bases). V was trimmed by 3 bases and J by 0 bases, leaving 15 bases between them. There are 17 residues in the CDR3. In germline, CDR1 is GTSNPN, CDR2 SVGIG (reference sequence). This CDR3 reads CAWRQDTKSSYNSPLHF. The DNA of the CDR3 is TGTGCCTGGAGACAGGACACTAAAAGCTCCTATAATTCACCCCTCCACTTT.

The rearrangement joins TRBV19 to TRBJ1-5; TRBD1 matches 9 bases. The CDR3 length is 19 residues. Germline CDR1 reads LNHDA; CDR2 reads SQIVND (reference sequence). The V and J ends lost 3 bases and 2 bases, in that order; junction bases with no gene match: 14. In DNA, the CDR3 is TGTGCCAGTAGTATTCTCCGGGACAGGGAATGGAGTGGCAATCAGCCCCAGCATTTT. Translation gives CASSILRDREWSGNQPQHF.

The chain couples TRBV3-1 (or the pseudogene TRBV3-2) to TRBJ1-3; D gene uncertain. There are 15 residues in the CDR3. Germline values: CDR1 LGHDT, CDR2 YNNKEL (reference sequence). V lost 1 base to trimming and J lost 11 bases, with 18 bases between them. CDR3 in DNA: TGTGCCAGCAGCCAAGGTCCTAACGGGAGGAACGCCATATATTTT. Protein sequence: CASSQGPNGRNAIYF.

J is TRBJ2-7 and V is TRBV6-6, with TRBD1 as a possible D gene (5 bases). CDR1 is MNHNY, CDR2 SVGAGI, per germline (reference sequence). The V end lost 9 bases, the J end lost 1 base, and 13 bases lay between the germline ends. The CDR3 totals 13 residues. The CDR3 coding sequence is TGTGCCAGTAATCCCGACAGATCCTACGAGCAGTACGTC. Translation: CASNPDRSYEQYV.

The chain employs TRBV19 and TRBJ1-5, with D perhaps matching TRBD1 (5 bases). V gave up 5 bases and J gave up 2 bases, with 19 bases separating them. From germline, CDR1 is LNHDA and CDR2 SQIVND (reference sequence). There are 17 residues in the CDR3. CDR3: CASSAGFLRYGNQPQHF. The CDR3 coding sequence is TGTGCCAGTAGTGCAGGGTTTTTGAGATATGGCAATCAGCCCCAGCATTTT.

V usage is TRBV3-1 (or the pseudogene TRBV3-2) and J usage is TRBJ2-1; 11 bases agree with TRBD2. Unmatched junction bases numbered 11, after V lost 4 bases and J lost 6 bases. This CDR3 comprises 17 residues. Looked up from germline, CDR1 is LGHDT and CDR2 is YNNKEL (reference sequence). This chain's CDR3 is CASSLGSGGATGNEQFF. The DNA of the CDR3 is TGTGCCAGCAGCCTGGGTAGCGGGGGGGCGACCGGCAATGAGCAGTTCTTC.

The chain uses TRBV27 and TRBJ2-6; 7 bases are shared with TRBD2. Germline V gene sequence: CDR1 MNHEY, CDR2 SMNVEV (reference sequence). There are 15 residues in the CDR3. J lost 4 bases, V lost 5 bases, and 5 bases had no gene match. CDR3 sequence: CASSPGGSGANVLTF. CDR3 nucleotides: TGTGCCAGCAGTCCGGGGGGAAGCGGGGCCAACGTCCTGACTTTC.

The genes are TRBV19 and TRBJ1-4, with D tentatively TRBD1 (5 bases). The CDR3 contains 11 residues. V was clipped by 11 bases and J by 8 bases, with 12 bases between them. CDR1 LNHDA and CDR2 SQIVND come from the germline V gene (reference sequence). In DNA, the CDR3 is TGTGCCTCAGGGTTAGAAGAAAAACTGTTTTTT. Translating it yields CASGLEEKLFF.

The chain recombines TRBV5-6 with TRBJ1-2; no clear D. Germline CDR1 is SGHDT and CDR2 is YYEEEE. Trimming pared 0 bases from V and 6 bases from J, leaving 12 bases between. This CDR3 has 14 residues. CDR3 in amino acids: CASSLDGPPHGYTF. The DNA of the CDR3 is TGTGCCAGCAGCTTGGACGGTCCTCCCCATGGCTACACCTTC.

The chain joins TRBV12-3 or TRBV12-4 to TRBJ2-4, with a possible D match to TRBD1 (5 bases). The CDR3 consists of 13 residues. Trimming removed 6 bases at V and 6 bases at J, with 12 bases between. CDR3 sequence (DNA): TGTGCCAGCAGCCCCCAGGGCGGAAACATTCAGTACTTC. Translated: CASSPQGGNIQYF.

This clone was recorded only once. The V gene is TRBV15, the J gene TRBJ1-3; D remains ambiguous. Germline CDR1 reads LNHNV; CDR2 reads YYDKDF (reference sequence). The CDR3 totals 15 residues. V lost 3 bases to trimming and J lost 0 bases, with 9 bases between them. The CDR3 protein is CATSSSPYSGNTIYF. The DNA of the CDR3 is TGTGCCACCAGCAGTTCGCCCTACTCTGGAAACACCATATATTTT.

This chain connects TRBV5-4 to TRBJ1-1, with 8 bases matching TRBD1. The CDR3 totals 15 residues. Germline CDR1 SGHNT, CDR2 YYREEE (reference sequence). Trimming at V came to 5 bases and at J to 7 bases, leaving 13 bases not matched to a gene. The CDR3 loop reads CASSGQGSMIGEAFF. For the CDR3, the DNA is TGTGCCAGCAGTGGACAGGGTTCGATGATTGGTGAAGCTTTCTTT.

J is TRBJ2-1 and V is TRBV4-1, with a tentative D call TRBD2 (5 bases). The germline V and J ends were trimmed by 5 bases and 6 bases, with 20 bases remaining between them. This CDR3 is 16 amino acids long. Per the germline V gene, CDR1 is MGHRA and CDR2 is YSYEKL. This CDR3 is CASSSSVTIRGNEQFF. The CDR3 bases are TGCGCCAGCAGCTCCTCAGTAACGATCCGGGGCAATGAGCAGTTCTTC.

J is TRBJ1-1 and V is TRBV23-1; tentative D call: TRBD1 (5 bases). TRBV23-1 is classed as an ORF, of uncertain function. V was shortened by 0 bases and J by 0 bases, with 14 bases between the two germline ends. The CDR3 runs 17 residues. CDR3 amino acids: CASSQSGGGYLNTEAFF. CDR3 nucleotides: TGCGCCAGCAGTCAATCGGGGGGGGGATACCTGAACACTGAAGCTTTCTTT.

J is TRBJ1-1 and V is TRBV2; 8 bases line up with TRBD1. The junction had 15 bases not matched to a gene; V was cut back by 6 bases and J by 12 bases. The CDR3 loop spans 14 amino acids. Germline V gene lookup returns CDR1 SNHLY and CDR2 FYNNEI. DNA for the CDR3: TGTGCCAGCAGGTGGAGCGGAGGACAGGGTGAGACTTTCTTT. This gives the protein CASRWSGGQGETFF. Drawing the rest from reference TRBV2 and TRBJ1-1, the complete variable domain is EPEVTQTPSHQVTQMGQEVILRCVPISNHLYFYWYRQILGQKVEFLVSFYNNEISEKSEIFDDQFSVERPDGSNFTLKIRSTKLEDSAMYFCASRWSGGQGETFFGQGTRLTVV.

This clone was recorded only once. This chain uses TRBV5-1 with TRBJ1-1; weak D call: TRBD1 (5 bases). Germline-derived CDR1 and CDR2 are SGHRS and YFSETQ. The CDR3 totals 16 residues. Trimming took off 0 bases at V and 0 bases at J, with 12 bases between the two ends. CDR3 nucleotide sequence: TGCGCCAGCAGCTTGGGACAGTACGCCATGAACACTGAAGCTTTCTTT. Translated: CASSLGQYAMNTEAFF.

The rearrangement links TRBV18 to TRBJ1-2; no clear D. The ends were cut back, 6 bases at V and 6 bases at J, with 11 bases in the middle. CDR1 is KGHSH and CDR2 is LQKENI in the germline V gene. The CDR3 has 12 amino acids. The CDR3 DNA follows: TGTGCCAGCTCCCCGCAGGAGGATGGCTACACCTTC. Protein: CASSPQEDGYTF.